The 5 T cell receptor beta chains below all came from one sample that was sequenced in a study of blood T cell repertoires in COVID-19. Sequenced by immunoSEQ multiplex PCR; TCRdb stores in-frame clones only, minus some. The table has some 150,000 clones, 70% to 90% seen once; the top ten hold more than 5%. Source material: peripheral blood. All receptors come from a human donor in a cohort sampled during active COVID-19.

The CDR3 loop reads CASTLQGETQYF. In DNA form, the CDR3 reads TGTGCCAGCACCTTACAGGGGGAGACCCAGTACTTC. The genes are TRBV2 and TRBJ2-5; 7 nucleotides match TRBD1. The CDR3 is made up of 12 amino acids. The trim removed 7 bases at V and 5 bases at J, leaving 4 bases unmatched. The germline CDR1 and CDR2 sequences are SNHLY and FYNNEI. The full variable domain, completed using reference TRBV2 and TRBJ2-5, is EPEVTQTPSHQVTQMGQEVILRCVPISNHLYFYWYRQILGQKVEFLVSFYNNEISEKSEIFDDQFSVERPDGSNFTLKIRSTKLEDSAMYFCASTLQGETQYFGPGTRLLVL.

The V gene is TRBV7-2, the J gene TRBJ2-3, with a possible D match to TRBD2 (6 bases). This CDR3 spans 18 amino acids. V lost 2 bases to trimming and J lost 0 bases, with 18 bases between them. Germline V gene data show CDR1 as SGHTA and CDR2 as FQGNSA. The CDR3 region is CASSLTAGAWPSTDTQYF. CDR3 sequence (DNA): TGTGCCAGCAGCTTAACAGCGGGCGCCTGGCCTAGCACAGATACGCAGTATTTT.

The table lists this clone with a count of one. The chain has TRBV19 and TRBJ2-6; the D gene is possibly TRBD1 (6 bases). This CDR3 is built from 15 residues. Looked up from germline, CDR1 is LNHDA and CDR2 is SQIVND (reference sequence). Trimming took off 4 bases at V and 2 bases at J, with 9 bases between the two ends. Written as DNA, the CDR3 is TGTGCCAGTAGTAGACAGGTGACTGGGGCCAACGTCCTGACTTTC. It is translated as CASSRQVTGANVLTF.

The CDR3 DNA reads as TGCGCCAGCAGCCAAGCGCAGCGGGGGACTTACAATGAGCAGTTCTTC. Its protein product is CASSQAQRGTYNEQFF. This chain joins TRBV4-1 and TRBJ2-1; 8 positions match TRBD2. The J segment lost 4 bases and the V segment lost 1 base, leaving 6 bases of the junction unmatched. The CDR3 loop spans 16 amino acids. Per germline, CDR1 MGHRA and CDR2 YSYEKL.

The chain is built from TRBV28 and TRBJ1-1; D may be TRBD1 (5 bases). CDR3 length: 14 residues. Germline CDR1 reads MDHEN; CDR2 reads SYDVKM. Trimming stripped 6 bases from V and 1 base from J, with 12 bases between. This CDR3 reads CASRTMGGNTEAFF. The CDR3, as DNA: TGTGCCAGCAGGACGATGGGGGGGAACACTGAAGCTTTCTTT. Full variable domain (outside the CDR3, taken from reference TRBV28 and TRBJ1-1): DVKVTQSSRYLVKRTGEKVFLECVQDMDHENMFWYRQDPGLGLRLIYFSYDVKMKEKGDIPEGYSVSREKKERFSLILESASTNQTSMYLCASRTMGGNTEAFFGQGTRLTVV.